This T cell receptor (beta chain) was retrieved from a study of shared clonotypes between healthy human individuals. Sorted-subset replicate PCRs used 200 ng of genomic DNA. This amount corresponded to approximately 30,000 T cell genomes. Data came from immunoSEQ multiplex PCR; TCRdb stores just in-frame clones and leaves some out. The profile shows approximately 2.5 million clones, approximately 94% of them singletons. The sample consisted of naive CD4+ T cells from PBMCs. Subset reported: CD45RA+ positively selected. This TCR was sampled from a young man in good health. Some clones in this sample may be carry-over from other donors' samples.

The CDR3 reads CASSDSSLGNQPQHF. CDR3 DNA sequence: TGTGCCAGCAGTGACTCGAGTTTAGGCAATCAGCCCCAGCATTTT. This sequence joins TRBV6-4 and TRBJ1-5; D uncertain. Trimming pared 0 bases from V and 2 bases from J, leaving 8 bases between. From germline, CDR1 is MRHNA and CDR2 SNTAGT. The CDR3 length is 15 residues.